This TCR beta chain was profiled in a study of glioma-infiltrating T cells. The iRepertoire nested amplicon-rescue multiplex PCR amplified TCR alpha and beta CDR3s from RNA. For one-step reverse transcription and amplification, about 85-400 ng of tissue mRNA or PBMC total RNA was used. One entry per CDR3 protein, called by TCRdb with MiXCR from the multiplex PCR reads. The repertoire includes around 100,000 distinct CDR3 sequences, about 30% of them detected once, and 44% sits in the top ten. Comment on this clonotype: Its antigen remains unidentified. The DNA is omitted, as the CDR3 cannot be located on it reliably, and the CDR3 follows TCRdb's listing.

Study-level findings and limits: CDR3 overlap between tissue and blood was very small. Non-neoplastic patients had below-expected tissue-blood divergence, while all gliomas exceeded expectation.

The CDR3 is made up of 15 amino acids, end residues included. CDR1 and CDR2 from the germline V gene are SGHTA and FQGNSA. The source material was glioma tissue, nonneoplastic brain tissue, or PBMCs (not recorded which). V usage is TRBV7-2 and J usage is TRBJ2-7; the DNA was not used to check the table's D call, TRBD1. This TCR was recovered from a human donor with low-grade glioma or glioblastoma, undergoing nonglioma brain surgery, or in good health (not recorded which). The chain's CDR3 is CASSLVGAGSYGQHF.